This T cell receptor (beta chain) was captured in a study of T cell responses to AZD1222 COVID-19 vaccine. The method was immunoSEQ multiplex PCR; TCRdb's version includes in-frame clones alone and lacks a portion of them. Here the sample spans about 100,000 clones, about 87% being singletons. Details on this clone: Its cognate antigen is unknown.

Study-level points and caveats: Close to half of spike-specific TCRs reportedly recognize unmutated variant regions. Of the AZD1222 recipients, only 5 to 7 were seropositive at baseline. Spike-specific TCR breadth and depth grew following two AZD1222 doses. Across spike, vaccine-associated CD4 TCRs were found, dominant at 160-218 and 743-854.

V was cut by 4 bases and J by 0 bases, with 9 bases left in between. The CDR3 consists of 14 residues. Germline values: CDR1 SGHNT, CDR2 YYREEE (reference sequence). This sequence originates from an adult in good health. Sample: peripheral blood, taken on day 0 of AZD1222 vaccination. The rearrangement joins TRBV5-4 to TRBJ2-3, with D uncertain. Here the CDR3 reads CASSAAPSTDTQYF. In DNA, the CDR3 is TGTGCCAGCAGCGCCGCCCCTAGCACAGATACGCAGTATTTT. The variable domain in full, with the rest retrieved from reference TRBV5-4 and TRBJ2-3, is ETGVTQSPTHLIKTRGQQVTLRCSSQSGHNTVSWYQQALGQGPQFIFQYYREEENGRGNFPPRFSGLQFPNYSSELNVNALELDDSALYLCASSAAPSTDTQYFGPGTRLTVL.